The present TCR beta chain was sequenced within a study of metastatic and nonmetastatic thyroid tumors (dated by TCRdb to about 2020). Regarding the complete study: Repertoires were compared across peripheral blood and tumor or nodule tissue samples from malignant and benign thyroid patients.

None of the patients had been given any treatment before thyroid surgery. Using T-cell receptor beta sequencing, the researchers looked back retrospectively at clinical samples from patients, gathered between the early 2010s and the late 2010s. The sample holds many counts of this clone. Its binding antigen is unknown. Base-call qualities are not available, and no considerably larger clone is one nucleotide away. What the work shows at the level of the full study, not this receptor alone: In both blood and tumor samples, TCR beta diversity was reported to be significantly higher in malignant tumors than in benign nodules.

The cysteine opens and the phenylalanine closes a CDR3 of 15 amino acids. Kept here is only the CDR3 DNA, which spans 45 bases and is read in frame from base 1. The germline V gene (reference sequence) supplies CDR1 DFQATT and CDR2 SNEGSKA. Trimming takes 3 bases from V and 2 bases from J, and the germline ends sit 15 bases apart. Library preparation used PCR. The instrument was an Illumina HiSeq 4000. High-throughput sequencing was used to profile the TCR beta-chain CDR3 region of each patient. Regarding the original processing steps: CDR3 differences across clinicopathological groups were used to build a classifier for discriminating distant-metastatic papillary thyroid cancer patients. The Shannon index was used to assess repertoire diversity, and the Morisita-Horn index was used to assess tumor-blood repertoire similarity. TCRdb took the public reads, trimmed them with fastp at Q25, ran MiXCR for clone calling and kept in-frame beta chains. The V and J calls and clone size come from TCRdb's table, not from the authors' own analysis. This sample lists 25,000 to 30,000 clones; 15% were detected once. The top ten clonotypes cover 15% to 18% of the sample.

The sequence is built from TRBV20-1 and TRBJ2-3; the D region possibly corresponds to TRBD1 (6 bases align). Material for sequencing was blood. This TCR came from a male donor with papillary thyroid cancer or a benign thyroid nodule (not recorded which). Some clones in this sample may be carry-over from other donors' samples. For the CDR3, the sequence is CSASRGDTYTDTQYF. The nucleotide sequence is TGCAGTGCTAGCCGAGGGGACACCTACACAGATACGCAGTATTTT.